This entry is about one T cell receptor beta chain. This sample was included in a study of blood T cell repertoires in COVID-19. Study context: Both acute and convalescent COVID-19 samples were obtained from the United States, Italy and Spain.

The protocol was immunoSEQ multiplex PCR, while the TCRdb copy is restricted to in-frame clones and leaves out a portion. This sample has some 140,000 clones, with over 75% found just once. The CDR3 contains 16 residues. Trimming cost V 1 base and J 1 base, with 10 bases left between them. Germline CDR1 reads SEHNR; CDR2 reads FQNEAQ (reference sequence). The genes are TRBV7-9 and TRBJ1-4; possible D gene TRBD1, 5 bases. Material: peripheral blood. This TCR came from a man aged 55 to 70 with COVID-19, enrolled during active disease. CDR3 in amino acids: CASSLGLGGTNEKLFF. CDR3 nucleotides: TGTGCCAGCAGCTTAGGATTGGGGGGAACTAATGAAAAACTGTTTTTT.